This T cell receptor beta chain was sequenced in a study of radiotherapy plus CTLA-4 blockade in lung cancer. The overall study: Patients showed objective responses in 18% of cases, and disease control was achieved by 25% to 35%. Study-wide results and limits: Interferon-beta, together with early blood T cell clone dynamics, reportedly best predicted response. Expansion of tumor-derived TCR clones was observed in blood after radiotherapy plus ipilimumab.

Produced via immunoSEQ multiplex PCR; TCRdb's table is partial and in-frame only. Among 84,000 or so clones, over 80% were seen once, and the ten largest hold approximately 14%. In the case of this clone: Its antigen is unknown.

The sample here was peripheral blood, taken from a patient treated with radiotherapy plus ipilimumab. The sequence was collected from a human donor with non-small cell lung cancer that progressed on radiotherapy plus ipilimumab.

The CDR3 loop reads CASSLVGGHQDTQYF. The CDR3 DNA follows: TGTGCCAGCAGCTTAGTTGGGGGGCATCAAGATACGCAGTATTTT. This rearrangement joins TRBV7-7 to TRBJ2-3; tentatively, D is TRBD1 or TRBD2 (6 bases each). V dropped 1 base and J dropped 5 bases, with 13 bases sitting between them. Germline V gives CDR1 SSHAT, CDR2 FNYEAQ (reference sequence). This CDR3 comprises 15 residues.